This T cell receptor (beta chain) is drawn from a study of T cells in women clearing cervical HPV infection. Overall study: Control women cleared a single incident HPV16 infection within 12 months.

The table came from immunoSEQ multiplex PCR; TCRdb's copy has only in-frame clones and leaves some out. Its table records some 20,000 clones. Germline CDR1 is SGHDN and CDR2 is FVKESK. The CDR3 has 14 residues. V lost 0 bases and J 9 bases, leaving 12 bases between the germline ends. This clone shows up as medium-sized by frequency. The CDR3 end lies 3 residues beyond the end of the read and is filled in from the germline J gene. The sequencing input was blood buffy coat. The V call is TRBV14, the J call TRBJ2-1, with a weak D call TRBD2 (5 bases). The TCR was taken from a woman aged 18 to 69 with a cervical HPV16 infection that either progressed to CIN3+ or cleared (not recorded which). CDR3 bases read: TGTGCCAGCAGCCAAGAGGCGAGTAGCGTTGAG. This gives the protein CASSQEASSVE. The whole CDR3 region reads CASSQEASSVEQFF.